These 13 T cell receptor beta chains came from one sample sequenced in a study of cytomegalovirus exposure and HLA in healthy donors. The PCR employed 60 Vbeta primers together with 13 Jbeta primers. Libraries were prepared by immunoSEQ multiplex PCR; TCRdb keeps only in-frame clonotypes and omits some of them. The sample shows 160,000 or so clones, approximately 80% of them seen only once. Sequenced material: PBMCs. The receptor set was obtained from a woman in her 50s in good health and CMV-seropositive.

The chain employs TRBV5-4 and TRBJ2-3, with 9 bases that match TRBD2. Germline CDR1 reads SGHNT; CDR2 reads YYREEE (reference sequence). V lost 3 bases, J lost 1 base, and 3 bases stayed unmatched. The CDR3 is 15 residues long. CDR3 DNA sequence: TGTGCCAGCAGCTCCCGACTAGCGGGCACAGATACGCAGTATTTT. Residues: CASSSRLAGTDTQYF.

J is TRBJ2-3 and V is TRBV19; 7 bases are a match to TRBD2. With 3 bases clipped from V and 1 base from J, the junction kept 7 bases outside the gene matches. The germline gives CDR1 LNHDA, CDR2 SQIVND (reference sequence). CDR3 length equals 16 residues. Here the CDR3 reads CASSISGGVGTDTQYF. CDR3 sequence (DNA): TGTGCCAGTAGTATTAGTGGGGGGGTGGGCACAGATACGCAGTATTTT.

This clone was counted once. The chain employs TRBV11-1 and TRBJ1-2; D not certain. V lost 5 bases and J 6 bases, leaving 10 bases between the germline ends. The CDR3 has 12 residues. Germline lookup yields CDR1 SGHAT and CDR2 FQDESV (reference sequence). The CDR3 protein is CASSDFYNGYTF. DNA of the CDR3: TGTGCCAGCAGCGACTTCTATAATGGCTACACCTTC.

This chain uses TRBV2 with TRBJ1-2; tentatively, D is TRBD1 (5 bases). Germline loops: CDR1 SNHLY, CDR2 FYNNEI. This CDR3 is 11 amino acids long. The V and J ends lost 7 bases and 5 bases respectively, with 8 bases between them. CDR3 residues: CASMGLYGYTF. In nucleotides, the CDR3 is TGTGCCAGCATGGGACTGTATGGCTACACCTTC.

CDR3 sequence (DNA): TGTGCCAGCACCCTAACGGGTCGGGGGTACGAGCAGTACTTC. Protein: CASTLTGRGYEQYF. This chain links TRBV7-9 with TRBJ2-7, with a weak D call TRBD2 (6 bases). This CDR3 comprises 14 residues. V lost 7 bases, J lost 4 bases, and 17 bases lay in between. The germline gives CDR1 SEHNR, CDR2 FQNEAQ (reference sequence).

The chain has TRBV18 and TRBJ1-4, with TRBD1 matching over 9 bases. Germline V gives CDR1 KGHSH, CDR2 LQKENI. CDR3 size: 18 residues. J gave up 0 bases and V 3 bases, and 8 bases lay outside the gene matches. The CDR3 protein is CASSPLPGQGATNEKLFF. CDR3 coding DNA: TGTGCCAGCTCACCGCTACCGGGACAGGGAGCAACTAATGAAAAACTGTTTTTT.

The chain recombines TRBV2 with TRBJ1-2, with D perhaps TRBD1 (6 bases). Trimming shortened V by 3 bases and J by 0 bases, and 8 bases separated the two germline ends. The CDR3 sequence is 14 residues long. The V gene's germline CDR1 is SNHLY and CDR2 FYNNEI. CDR3 DNA: TGTGCCAGCAGTGAGACAGGCACTAACTATGGCTACACCTTC. Protein sequence: CASSETGTNYGYTF.

V usage is TRBV4-3 and J usage is TRBJ2-3; D perhaps matches TRBD1 (5 bases). Germline loops: CDR1 LGHNA, CDR2 YSLEER. V lost 1 base and J 2 bases, leaving 10 bases between the germline ends. The CDR3 has 15 amino acids. The CDR3 coding sequence is TGCGCCAGCAGCCAAGCCCAGGGATCCACAGATACGCAGTATTTT. It codes for CASSQAQGSTDTQYF.

V is TRBV5-5 and J is TRBJ2-3; D not resolved. V was cut by 1 base and J by 6 bases, with 9 bases left in between. The germline CDR1 and CDR2 sequences are SGHKS and YYEKEE (reference sequence). The CDR3 is made up of 13 amino acids. The CDR3 sequence: CASSLLSLDTQYF. The CDR3 DNA reads as TGTGCCAGCAGCTTGCTGAGCTTGGATACGCAGTATTTT.

The chain carries TRBV7-9 and TRBJ2-1; TRBD2 matches at 8 bases. CDR1 is SEHNR, CDR2 FQNEAQ, per germline (reference sequence). There are 16 residues in the CDR3. J was trimmed by 3 bases and V by 5 bases; bases with no gene match: 9. In DNA form, the CDR3 reads TGTGCCAGCAGCGCACGTGTAGCGGGGATCTACAATGAGCAGTTCTTC. As protein: CASSARVAGIYNEQFF. The variable domain in full, with the rest retrieved from reference TRBV7-9 and TRBJ2-1, is DTGVSQNPRHKITKRGQNVTFRCDPISEHNRLYWYRQTLGQGPEFLTYFQNEAQLEKSRLLSDRFSAERPKGSFSTLEIQRTEQGDSAMYLCASSARVAGIYNEQFFGPGTRLTVL.

J is TRBJ1-6 and V is TRBV6-6; 8 bases fit TRBD1. Germline CDR1 MNHNY, CDR2 SVGAGI (reference sequence). The trim removed 4 bases at V and 7 bases at J, leaving 6 bases unmatched. This CDR3 has 15 amino acids. The CDR3 is CASSSRTGFNSPLHF. The DNA of the CDR3 is TGTGCCAGCAGTTCAAGGACAGGGTTCAATTCACCCCTCCACTTT.

Notes on this clone: This sample also contains other DNA sequences that code for the same CDR3. The CDR3 reads CASSLGQGLYEQYF. CDR3 in DNA: TGCGCCAGCAGCCTGGGACAGGGGCTCTACGAGCAGTACTTC. This rearrangement joins TRBV5-1 to TRBJ2-7; 10 bases are shared with TRBD1. Germline assignment: CDR1 SGHRS and CDR2 YFSETQ. The CDR3 runs 14 residues. Trimming at V came to 4 bases and at J to 3 bases, leaving 4 bases not matched to a gene.

V usage is TRBV9 and J usage is TRBJ2-7; D may be TRBD2 (5 bases). The germline CDR1 and CDR2 sequences are SGDLS and YYNGEE. This CDR3 comprises 14 residues. V lost 0 bases to trimming and J lost 5 bases, with 12 bases between them. The CDR3 bases are TGTGCCAGCAGCGTAGCGGCCATCGGGAACGAGCAGTACTTC. Amino acid sequence: CASSVAAIGNEQYF. Complete variable domain (other parts from reference TRBV9 and TRBJ2-7): DSGVTQTPKHLITATGQRVTLRCSPRSGDLSVYWYQQSLDQGLQFLIQYYNGEERAKGNILERFSAQQFPDLHSELNLSSLELGDSALYFCASSVAAIGNEQYFGPGTRLTVT.